This T cell receptor beta chain was identified in a study of blood T cells in healthy people across ages. The authors ran a second PCR of about 6 to 11 cycles using a sample-barcoded 5' primer and a J-beta primer mix. Via MiXCR, TCRdb re-called the 5' RACE reads, giving one row per CDR3 protein. In the table there are hundreds of thousands of distinct CDR3 sequences, approximately 25% of which are singletons. Germline CDR1 reads MGHRA; CDR2 reads YSYEKL. The V gene end was trimmed by 0 bases and the J gene end by 2 bases; junction bases not matched to a gene: 4. CDR3 length equals 16 residues. The sample also formed part of further work on T cells of mothers and their children.

Material for sequencing was blood. This receptor was identified in a boy aged 5-17 years in good health. This chain uses TRBV4-1 with TRBJ2-5; 9 bases are shared with TRBD2. The CDR3 is CASSQEGLAGQETQYF. The CDR3 DNA reads as TGCGCCAGCAGCCAAGAAGGGCTAGCGGGACAAGAGACCCAGTACTTC.